These T cell receptor beta chains were read from a single sample in a study of shared clonotypes between healthy human individuals. Assay used: immunoSEQ multiplex PCR; TCRdb lists only in-frame clones, some missing. This repertoire shows around 500,000 clones, 60% to 80% found once; its top ten account for around 12%. Sequencing input: PBMCs. The receptors come from a woman aged 40 to 50 in good health. Some clones in this sample may be carry-over from other donors' samples. CDR3s include the opening cysteine and the closing phenylalanine or tryptophan. Each record gives: clone size, D gene, J gene, V gene, CDR3 protein, CDR3 DNA. D genes are given only for firm matches. Expanded clones are given a class, and other clones once, few, many or no size at all.

abundance: few; d_gene: NA; j_gene: TRBJ1-2; v_gene: TRBV5-6; CDR3aa: CASISWKHSIAYGYTF; CDR3nt: TGTGCCAGCATCAGTTGGAAACATTCGATCGCCTATGGCTACACCTTC
abundance: NA; d_gene: NA; j_gene: TRBJ1-1; v_gene: TRBV28; CDR3aa: CASNSNSRGNTEAFF; CDR3nt: TGTGCCAGCAATTCCAACTCGAGGGGGAACACTGAAGCTTTCTTT
abundance: few; d_gene: NA; j_gene: TRBJ1-1; v_gene: TRBV29-1; CDR3aa: CSVPDGPGAFF; CDR3nt: TGCAGCGTCCCGGACGGGCCTGGAGCTTTCTTT
abundance: NA; d_gene: TRBD1; j_gene: TRBJ2-7; v_gene: TRBV6-1; CDR3aa: CASSLAGTGSYEQYF; CDR3nt: TGTGCCAGCAGCCTCGCCGGGACAGGGTCATACGAGCAGTACTTC
abundance: NA; d_gene: NA; j_gene: TRBJ1-3; v_gene: TRBV19; CDR3aa: CASSMGSPSSGNTIYF; CDR3nt: TGTGCCAGTAGTATGGGCTCACCGAGCTCTGGAAACACCATATATTTT
abundance: NA; d_gene: NA; j_gene: TRBJ2-2; v_gene: TRBV28; CDR3aa: CASSLGTLNTGELFF; CDR3nt: TGTGCCAGCAGTTTAGGGACATTAAACACCGGGGAGCTGTTTTTT
abundance: once; d_gene: NA; j_gene: TRBJ2-7; v_gene: TRBV25-1; CDR3aa: CASSAQTASYEQYF; CDR3nt: TGTGCCAGCAGTGCCCAGACTGCCTCCTACGAGCAGTACTTC
abundance: NA; d_gene: NA; j_gene: TRBJ1-3; v_gene: TRBV25-1; CDR3aa: CASSADVPGGNTIYF; CDR3nt: TGTGCCAGCAGTGCTGACGTCCCTGGGGGGAACACCATATATTTT
abundance: NA; d_gene: TRBD2; j_gene: TRBJ2-7; v_gene: TRBV27; CDR3aa: CASSALPQLALSSYEQYF; CDR3nt: TGTGCCAGCAGTGCCCTACCCCAACTAGCGCTAAGCTCCTACGAGCAGTACTTC
abundance: NA; d_gene: NA; j_gene: TRBJ2-5; v_gene: TRBV4-1; CDR3aa: CASSQGVGAVQETQYF; CDR3nt: TGCGCCAGCAGCCAAGGGGTAGGGGCAGTTCAAGAGACCCAGTACTTC
abundance: NA; d_gene: TRBD2; j_gene: TRBJ2-2; v_gene: TRBV7-2; CDR3aa: CASGLAGVTGELFF; CDR3nt: TGTGCCAGCGGGCTAGCGGGAGTCACCGGGGAGCTGTTTTTT
abundance: NA; d_gene: TRBD1; j_gene: TRBJ2-7; v_gene: TRBV7-9; CDR3aa: CASTPERTGSYEQYF; CDR3nt: TGTGCCAGCACCCCGGAGCGGACAGGAAGCTACGAGCAGTACTTC
abundance: NA; d_gene: NA; j_gene: TRBJ2-1; v_gene: TRBV6-5; CDR3aa: CASSPGLISYNEQFF; CDR3nt: TGTGCCAGCAGTCCCGGACTGATCTCCTACAATGAGCAGTTCTTC
abundance: NA; d_gene: NA; j_gene: TRBJ2-7; v_gene: TRBV6-5; CDR3aa: CASSSQGGSYEQYF; CDR3nt: TGTGCCAGCAGTTCCCAGGGGGGCTCCTACGAGCAGTACTTC
abundance: NA; d_gene: NA; j_gene: TRBJ2-3; v_gene: TRBV7-2; CDR3aa: CASSLGLTTDTQYF; CDR3nt: TGTGCCAGCAGCTTGGGCCTAACCACAGATACGCAGTATTTT
abundance: NA; d_gene: TRBD1; j_gene: TRBJ1-4; v_gene: TRBV16; CDR3aa: CASSQRQGAVEKLFF; CDR3nt: TGTGCCAGCAGCCAGCGACAGGGGGCAGTGGAAAAACTGTTTTTT
abundance: NA; d_gene: NA; j_gene: TRBJ1-5; v_gene: TRBV30; CDR3aa: CAWRPGQRNQPQHF; CDR3nt: TGTGCCTGGAGGCCGGGACAACGCAATCAGCCCCAGCATTTT
abundance: NA; d_gene: NA; j_gene: TRBJ2-7; v_gene: TRBV6-6; CDR3aa: CASSYRQRPTYEQYF; CDR3nt: TGTGCCAGCAGTTACCGCCAGCGCCCAACCTACGAGCAGTACTTC
abundance: NA; d_gene: TRBD2; j_gene: TRBJ2-2; v_gene: TRBV7-3; CDR3aa: CASSLAGGPAGELFF; CDR3nt: TGTGCCAGCAGCTTAGCGGGAGGGCCGGCAGGGGAGCTGTTTTTT
abundance: NA; d_gene: NA; j_gene: TRBJ2-7; v_gene: TRBV5-4; CDR3aa: CASSVRGLYEQYF; CDR3nt: TGTGCCAGCAGCGTAAGGGGCCTCTACGAGCAGTACTTC